The rows below give T cell receptor beta chains drawn from one sample of a study of cytomegalovirus exposure and HLA in healthy donors. Repertoires were generated with immunoSEQ multiplex PCR, while TCRdb's copy carries only in-frame clones and drops some. Of roughly 150,000 clones listed, about 74% are singletons. Sequencing input: PBMCs. The receptor set was obtained from a man aged 25-45 years in good health and CMV-seronegative. CDR3s include the opening cysteine and the closing phenylalanine or tryptophan. The D gene is left open where the match is weak. The listing skips clone size in some rows; elsewhere it reads once, few, many or a size class.

V gene	clone size	J gene	D gene	CDR3 DNA	CDR3 protein
TRBV6-1	-	TRBJ1-1	TRBD1	TGTGCCAGCAGGTTGACAGGGGGGAACACTGAAGCTTTCTTT	CASRLTGGNTEAFF
TRBV11-2	-	TRBJ2-7	TRBD1	TGTGCCAGCAGCTCTCCGGGACAGGGGTTCAACGAGCAGTACTTC	CASSSPGQGFNEQYF
TRBV4-2	-	TRBJ2-1	TRBD2	TGTGCCAGCAGCCAAGGGGGGGGTTCCTACAATGAGCAGTTCTTC	CASSQGGGSYNEQFF
TRBV5-4	-	TRBJ2-5	TRBD1	TGTGCCAGCAGCTCCCAGGGCCAGGGGGACCAAGAGACCCAGTACTTC	CASSSQGQGDQETQYF
TRBV15	few	TRBJ2-5	TRBD1	TGTGCCACCAGCAGAGGGACAGGGAGGGAGACCCAGTACTTC	CATSRGTGRETQYF
TRBV4-1	few	TRBJ1-1	-	TGCGCCAGCAGCCAAACCAAGGGGACTGAAGCTTTCTTT	CASSQTKGTEAFF
TRBV11-2	few	TRBJ2-7	TRBD1	TGTGCCAGCAGCTCCCCGGCAGGGGGCTTGTACGAGCAGTACTTC	CASSSPAGGLYEQYF
TRBV14	-	TRBJ2-7	-	TGTGCCAGCAGCCAGCGAGCCGGGGTAACCTACGAGCAGTACTTC	CASSQRAGVTYEQYF
TRBV7-8	few	TRBJ2-3	TRBD2	TGTGCCAGCGCGGCCCGGCGTAGCGGGGTTAGCACAGATACGCAGTATTTT	CASAARRSGVSTDTQYF
TRBV27	-	TRBJ2-2	TRBD2	TGTGCCAGCATGCGAGGCGGGAGAAACACCGGGGAGCTGTTTTTT	CASMRGGRNTGELFF
TRBV2	-	TRBJ2-5	-	TGTGCCAGCAGTGAATTGAGGGATGTCCAAGAGACCCAGTACTTC	CASSELRDVQETQYF
TRBV2	-	TRBJ2-7	-	TGTGCCAGCAGGGCCGGGTCAACAATGTACGAGCAGTACTTC	CASRAGSTMYEQYF
TRBV6-5	once	TRBJ2-5	TRBD2	TGTGCCAGCGGTTTAGCGGGATGGAGAGAGACCCAGTACTTC	CASGLAGWRETQYF
TRBV6-1	-	TRBJ1-5	-	TGTGCCAGCAGTGAAGCACAGGGTAGCAATCAGCCCCAGCATTTT	CASSEAQGSNQPQHF
TRBV5-1	once	TRBJ1-1	-	TGCGCCAGCAGCTTGGACGCAGGGCAGTACACTGAAGCTTTCTTT	CASSLDAGQYTEAFF
TRBV5-1	-	TRBJ2-1	-	TGCGCCAGCAGCTTGGCGGGAACCTACAATGAGCAGTTCTTC	CASSLAGTYNEQFF
TRBV10-3	-	TRBJ2-3	-	TGTGCCGGAAGAACAGTCAACACAGATACGCAGTATTTT	CAGRTVNTDTQYF
TRBV6-1	-	TRBJ1-1	-	TGTGCCACCCTGGTACAGGGAGTCGCTGAAGCTTTCTTT	CATLVQGVAEAFF
TRBV7-9	-	TRBJ2-2	TRBD2	TGTGCCAGCAGCAAGGGACTAGCGGGAGTAATTTCCGGGGAGCTGTTTTTT	CASSKGLAGVISGELFF
TRBV6-1	-	TRBJ2-7	-	TGTGCCAGCAGTGAAGGGAGAGGCTTCTCCTACGAGCAGTACTTC	CASSEGRGFSYEQYF
TRBV30	-	TRBJ1-2	-	TGTGCCTGGGACCTCGGACCAGGGAATGGCTACACCTTC	CAWDLGPGNGYTF